This T cell receptor (beta chain) was captured in a study of tumor-infiltrating lymphocytes in localized non-small cell lung cancer. General study findings and limits: Tumors had more T cell infiltration than uninvolved lung, per TCRbeta sequencing and CD3 counts. IM1 and IM2 tumors showed no difference in T-cell fraction.

Assay: immunoSEQ multiplex PCR; the TCRdb copy retains only in-frame clones and omits some. This sample has 25,000 to 35,000 clones, with approximately 85% found just once. Germline V CDR1 and CDR2: SGHRS, YFSETQ. The V end lost 5 bases, the J end lost 6 bases, and 12 bases lay between the germline ends. CDR3 length equals 14 residues. As for this clone: Its target is unknown.

The chain joins TRBV5-1 to TRBJ1-6; D might be TRBD1 (5 bases). This clonotype was obtained from a human donor with non-small cell lung cancer. The sequencing sample was made of lung tumor tissue. This CDR3 is CASRGRDGNSPLHF. In DNA, the CDR3 is TGCGCCAGCAGGGGCAGGGACGGTAATTCACCCCTCCACTTT. Complete variable domain (other parts from reference TRBV5-1 and TRBJ1-6): KAGVTQTPRYLIKTRGQQVTLSCSPISGHRSVSWYQQTPGQGLQFLFEYFSETQRNKGNFPGRFSGRQFSNSRSEMNVSTLELGDSALYLCASRGRDGNSPLHFGNGTRLTVT.